Below are 24 T cell receptor beta chains sequenced from a single sample in a study of PD-1 blockade in classical Hodgkin lymphoma. Sequenced by immunoSEQ multiplex PCR; TCRdb stores in-frame clones only, minus some. The sample lists about 43,000 clones, over 65% occurring once. Relapses following autologous stem cell transplantation were seen in all patients, with brentuximab vedotin exposure varying. This material consisted of peripheral blood mononuclear cells (PBMCs), taken before the second cycle of nivolumab. These receptors all stem from a human donor with classical Hodgkin lymphoma.

This chain connects TRBV11-3 to TRBJ2-7, with 8 bases identical to TRBD1. The CDR3 is made up of 15 amino acids. From germline, CDR1 is SGHNT and CDR2 YENEEA. The trim removed 5 bases at V and 0 bases at J, leaving 6 bases unmatched. The CDR3 is CASSPRTGSSYEQYF. In DNA form, the CDR3 reads TGTGCCAGCAGCCCCAGGACAGGGAGCTCCTACGAGCAGTACTTC. The variable domain in full, with the rest retrieved from reference TRBV11-3 and TRBJ2-7, is EAGVVQSPRYKIIEKKQPVAFWCNPISGHNTLYWYLQNLGQGPELLIRYENEEAVDDSQLPKDRFSAERLKGVDSTLKIQPAELGDSAVYLCASSPRTGSSYEQYFGPGTRLTVT.

This clone was observed a handful of times. V usage is TRBV4-3 and J usage is TRBJ1-1, with D hard to call. Looked up from germline, CDR1 is LGHNA and CDR2 is YSLEER. The length of the CDR3 is 15 residues. Trimming pared 7 bases from V and 1 base from J, leaving 16 bases between. CDR3 sequence: CASTYSTGWNTEAFF. Written as DNA, the CDR3 is TGCGCCAGCACCTACTCTACCGGGTGGAACACTGAAGCTTTCTTT.

V and J are TRBV11-3 and TRBJ1-1; maybe TRBD1 (6 bases). The V gene's germline CDR1 is SGHNT and CDR2 YENEEA. The germline V and J ends were trimmed by 5 bases and 3 bases, with 25 bases remaining between them. This CDR3 is built from 18 residues. The CDR3 coding sequence is TGTGCCAGCAGCAAAGGGGGATGGGGGCATTCCACAGACACTGAAGCTTTCTTT. This gives the protein CASSKGGWGHSTDTEAFF.

The chain is built from TRBV4-3 and TRBJ1-2, with D perhaps TRBD1 (5 bases). The CDR3 length is 15 residues. The germline V gene encodes CDR1 LGHNA and CDR2 YSLEER. V was pared by 1 base and J by 3 bases, with 12 bases between. The CDR3 region has the DNA TGCGCCAGCAGCCAAGTGTGGGGGGATCACTATGGCTACACCTTC. It translates to CASSQVWGDHYGYTF.

This clone was recorded a few times. The chain joins TRBV10-3 to TRBJ2-7; D is perhaps TRBD2 (6 bases). The CDR3 runs to 14 residues. V lost 0 bases and J 8 bases, leaving 14 bases between the germline ends. CDR1 is ENHRY and CDR2 is SYGVKD in the germline V gene. This CDR3 is CAISESRDGRKQYF. The CDR3 DNA reads as TGTGCCATCAGTGAGTCACGGGATGGGAGGAAGCAGTACTTC.

The V and J genes are TRBV7-6 and TRBJ2-5; D not resolved. V lost 2 bases and J 4 bases, leaving 8 bases between the germline ends. Per germline, CDR1 SGHVS and CDR2 FNYEAQ. This CDR3 contains 13 residues. This CDR3 reads CASSLQRIETQYF. CDR3 nucleotide sequence: TGTGCCAGCAGCTTACAGAGGATAGAGACCCAGTACTTC.

The chain couples TRBV21-1 to TRBJ2-3. TRBV21-1 is a listed pseudogene. The CDR3 runs 16 residues. As DNA, the CDR3 is TGTGCCAGCAGCCCCCAAAGTCGTGTCAGAGCAGATACGCAGTATTTT. As protein: CASSPQSRVRADTQYF.

The chain carries TRBV6-5 and TRBJ1-1; D remains unclear. Germline V gene sequence: CDR1 MNHEY, CDR2 SVGAGI. V was cut by 2 bases and J by 10 bases, with 11 bases left in between. The CDR3 extends over 12 amino acids. The CDR3 region has the DNA TGTGCCAGCAGTTACGGTTTCGAGCGAGCTTTCTTT. Its protein is CASSYGFERAFF.

The chain has TRBV27 and TRBJ1-2; 7 bases match TRBD1. The CDR3 contains 16 residues. Germline CDR1 and CDR2: MNHEY and SMNVEV (reference sequence). The junction had 13 bases not matched to a gene; V was cut back by 8 bases and J by 1 base. The CDR3 DNA follows: TGTGCCAGCTCTTTCTCCTCGGGACAGATTAACTATGGCTACACCTTC. Amino acid sequence: CASSFSSGQINYGYTF.

V gene TRBV5-6 combines with J gene TRBJ1-1; TRBD1 might be the D (5 bases). V was clipped by 3 bases and J by 5 bases, with 17 bases between them. The CDR3 length is 15 residues. Germline CDR1 SGHDT, CDR2 YYEEEE. This CDR3 reads CASSSLWGEVTEAFF. The CDR3 DNA reads TGTGCCAGCAGCTCGTTGTGGGGCGAGGTTACTGAAGCTTTCTTT.

This clone was seen once. The chain has TRBV5-1 and TRBJ2-4; tentative D call: TRBD2 (6 bases). The CDR3 extends over 13 amino acids. Germline V CDR1 and CDR2: SGHRS, YFSETQ. Trimming took 7 bases from V and 0 from J, leaving 8 bases between them. CDR3 region: CASRELAKNIQYF. The CDR3 nucleotides are TGCGCCAGCCGGGAGCTAGCCAAAAACATTCAGTACTTC.

J is TRBJ2-7 and V is TRBV11-3; D may correspond to TRBD1 or TRBD2 (5 bases each). From germline, CDR1 is SGHNT and CDR2 YENEEA. The CDR3 runs to 15 residues. V was trimmed by 1 base and J by 3 bases, leaving 13 bases between them. CDR3 bases: TGTGCCAGCAGCTTAGGTTTCGGGACGCACTACGAGCAGTACTTC. Translated, it gives CASSLGFGTHYEQYF.

J is TRBJ2-5 and V is TRBV5-1, with 7 nucleotides matching TRBD1. The CDR3 runs 17 residues. CDR1 and CDR2 (germline): SGHRS, YFSETQ. V trimming: 4 bases; J trimming: 4 bases; junction bases outside the gene matches: 16. CDR3 coding DNA: TGCGCCAGCAGCGACCCACCCCAGCAGGGGGTAGGAGAGACCCAGTACTTC. Its translation is CASSDPPQQGVGETQYF.

The rearrangement joins TRBV11-1 to TRBJ1-2; 8 bases line up with TRBD1. Germline V gene data show CDR1 as SGHAT and CDR2 as FQDESV (reference sequence). This CDR3 comprises 13 residues. V lost 5 bases and J lost 8; bases outside the gene matches: 7. The CDR3 reads CASSTRTGSGYTF. The CDR3 nucleotides are TGTGCCAGCAGCACGCGGACAGGGAGCGGCTACACCTTC.

The chain recombines TRBV28 with TRBJ1-5; D unresolved. The ends were cut back, 5 bases at V and 2 bases at J, with 13 bases in the middle. The CDR3 covers 15 residues. Germline values: CDR1 MDHEN, CDR2 SYDVKM. CDR3: CASSPGPGGNQPQHF. In nucleotides, the CDR3 is TGTGCCAGCAGTCCTGGACCCGGGGGCAATCAGCCCCAGCATTTT.

This clone was seen only a few times. CDR3 DNA sequence: TGTGCCTGGAGTTTTACCCGATGGAGGCGGGGAAACACCATATATTTT. Amino acid sequence: CAWSFTRWRRGNTIYF. The V and J genes are TRBV30 and TRBJ1-3; D gene ambiguous. The V gene's germline CDR1 is GTSNPN and CDR2 SVGIG (reference sequence). The CDR3 runs 16 residues. Trimming shortened V by 2 bases and J by 4 bases, and 18 bases separated the two germline ends. Using reference TRBV30 and TRBJ1-3 for the parts outside the CDR3, the full variable domain is SQTIHQWPATLVQPVGSPLSLECTVEGTSNPNLYWYRQAAGRGLQLLFYSVGIGQISSEVPQNLSASRPQDRQFILSSKKLLLSDSGFYLCAWSFTRWRRGNTIYFGEGSWLTVV.

The V call is TRBV19, the J call TRBJ1-1; unclear D gene. This CDR3 has 14 amino acids. Germline V gives CDR1 LNHDA, CDR2 SQIVND (reference sequence). V lost 3 bases to trimming and J lost 1 base, with 9 bases between them. The CDR3 DNA reads TGTGCCAGTAGTATCCGGCACCCGAACACTGAAGCTTTCTTT. Protein product: CASSIRHPNTEAFF.

The chain combines TRBV4-1 with TRBJ1-2; D uncertain. Trimming left V 4 bases short and J 4 bases short, with 16 bases between. Germline V gene data show CDR1 as MGHRA and CDR2 as YSYEKL. CDR3 length: 15 amino acids. CDR3 bases: TGCGCCAGCAGCCCAAGCCCCGGGAAGAGCTATGGCTACACCTTC. Its translation is CASSPSPGKSYGYTF.

This clone was picked up one time. The V call is TRBV19, the J call TRBJ2-3; D is uncertain. Trimming shortened V by 5 bases and J by 0 bases, and 6 bases separated the two germline ends. The CDR3 has 13 residues. CDR1 LNHDA and CDR2 SQIVND come from the germline V gene (reference sequence). CDR3 DNA sequence: TGTGCCAGTAGTGTGCTTAGCACAGATACGCAGTATTTT. Translation: CASSVLSTDTQYF.

V usage is TRBV11-3 and J usage is TRBJ2-1; D remains ambiguous. The CDR3 covers 13 residues. The V end lost 1 base, the J end lost 6 bases, and 7 bases lay between the germline ends. CDR1 is SGHNT, CDR2 YENEEA, per germline. CDR3 sequence: CASSLGTLNEQFF. The CDR3 DNA reads TGTGCCAGCAGCTTAGGGACCCTCAATGAGCAGTTCTTC.

This clone showed up just a few times. The V gene is TRBV19, the J gene TRBJ1-1; the D is unclear. Trimming removed 1 base from V and 0 bases from J, with 9 bases in between. Germline CDR1 is LNHDA and CDR2 is SQIVND (reference sequence). This CDR3 is 15 amino acids long. The CDR3 coding sequence is TGTGCCAGTAGTATAGGGTCCCCCCTGAACACTGAAGCTTTCTTT. Protein: CASSIGSPLNTEAFF.

V and J are TRBV27 and TRBJ1-1; no clear D. Trimming left V 6 bases short and J 2 bases short, with 10 bases between. Germline CDR1 and CDR2: MNHEY and SMNVEV (reference sequence). There are 13 residues in the CDR3. The CDR3 reads CASSPYSNTEAFF. The CDR3, as DNA: TGTGCCAGCAGCCCTTACTCTAACACTGAAGCTTTCTTT.

This sequence joins TRBV7-9 and TRBJ1-4; no clear D. Germline V gene data show CDR1 as SEHNR and CDR2 as FQNEAQ (reference sequence). The CDR3 spans 16 residues. The V end was cut by 2 bases, the J end by 0 bases, with 10 bases between. The chain's CDR3 is CASSLLQPTTNEKLFF. The CDR3 DNA sequence: TGTGCCAGCAGCTTATTACAACCCACAACTAATGAAAAACTGTTTTTT.

The CDR3 is CASAPGGPSTDTQYF. The CDR3 DNA sequence: TGTGCCAGCGCTCCGGGGGGGCCTAGCACAGATACGCAGTATTTT. The chain couples TRBV21-1 to TRBJ2-3; the table calls TRBD2, which could not be checked here. TRBV21-1 is deemed a pseudogene. There are 15 residues in the CDR3.